This T cell receptor (beta chain) was sequenced during a study of blood T cell repertoires in COVID-19. In the study overall: Whether acute or convalescent, the COVID-19 samples came from the United States, Italy and Spain. The analysed material was cDNA or gDNA that came from T cells, B-cell-depleted T cells, or PBMCs.

The V end was cut by 5 bases, the J end by 8 bases, with 16 bases between. The CDR3 spans 15 residues. Germline lookup yields CDR1 MGHDK and CDR2 SYGVNS. Sequenced by immunoSEQ multiplex PCR; TCRdb stores in-frame clones only, minus some. This sample carries about 390,000 clones, around nine tenths of them seen once, and the ten largest clones take approximately 10%. This chain links TRBV25-1 with TRBJ1-6, with D perhaps matching TRBD1 (6 bases). The sequenced sample was PBMCs or T cells enriched from blood (not recorded which). This receptor was identified in a woman between 50 and 59 years old who had recovered from COVID-19. In DNA, the CDR3 is TGTGCCAGCAGTAGTAGACAGGAGGAGGATTCACCCCTCCACTTT. As protein: CASSSRQEEDSPLHF.